The 5 T cell receptor beta chains presented below share a single source sample, sequenced in a study of T-cell memory formation after mild COVID-19. TCRdb called the 5' RACE reads again in MiXCR, with one record for every CDR3 protein. The repertoire holds about 160,000 distinct CDR3 sequences, with 30% to 35% as singletons. The specimen sequenced was PBMCs or a T cell subset sorted from them (not recorded which). These receptors all come from an adult woman who had mild COVID-19 (a few samples of this study predate the infection). Cell type and time point are not known.

This clonotype was seen repeatedly, ten times or more. The V and J genes are TRBV10-3 and TRBJ2-1; TRBD1 matches at 7 bases. The germline CDR1 and CDR2 sequences are ENHRY and SYGVKD. The trim removed 4 bases at V and 5 bases at J, leaving 5 bases unmatched. CDR3 length equals 14 residues. CDR3 sequence: CAISAKGADNEQFF. CDR3 coding DNA: TGTGCCATCAGTGCAAAGGGGGCGGACAATGAGCAGTTCTTC.

This clonotype turned up a few times. The CDR3 loop is CASSYSGPGELFF. As DNA, the CDR3 is TGTGCCAGCAGTTACTCGGGGCCCGGGGAGCTGTTTTTT. The chain employs TRBV6-6 and TRBJ2-2, with D perhaps matching TRBD1 (5 bases). Trimming removed 0 bases at V and 6 bases at J, with 5 bases between. The germline V gene encodes CDR1 MNHNY and CDR2 SVGAGI (reference sequence). This CDR3 contains 13 residues.

This chain joins TRBV7-2 and TRBJ2-7, with 7 positions matching TRBD2. The CDR3 is 14 amino acids. V was clipped by 4 bases and J by 4 bases; unmatched bases: 7. CDR1 and CDR2 from the germline V gene are SGHTA and FQGNSA. The CDR3, as DNA: TGTGCCAGCAGCTCGCGAGCGGGGCGATACGAGCAGTACTTC. Residues: CASSSRAGRYEQYF.

The rearrangement joins TRBV27 to TRBJ2-5; D perhaps matches TRBD1 (5 bases). The CDR3 has 14 residues. V lost 5 bases and J 8 bases, leaving 18 bases between the germline ends. CDR1 and CDR2 (germline): MNHEY, SMNVEV (reference sequence). The CDR3 reads CASSPRQPPTTQYF. The CDR3 bases are TGTGCCAGCAGTCCTAGACAGCCGCCGACCACCCAGTACTTC.

At least ten counts were recorded for this clonotype. The chain has TRBV18 and TRBJ2-5; 7 bases map to TRBD2. Germline V CDR1 and CDR2: KGHSH, LQKENI. CDR3 length: 13 amino acids. J was trimmed by 5 bases and V by 6 bases; bases with no gene match: 6. This CDR3 is CASSHGRRETQYF. CDR3 DNA sequence: TGTGCCAGCTCCCACGGGAGGCGCGAGACCCAGTACTTC. Variable domain in full (rest from reference TRBV18 and TRBJ2-5): NAGVMQNPRHLVRRRGQEARLRCSPMKGHSHVYWYRQLPEEGLKFMVYLQKENIIDESGMPKERFSAEFPKEGPSILRIQQVVRGDSAAYFCASSHGRRETQYFGPGTRLLVL.